What follows are 22 T cell receptor beta chains derived from one specimen sequenced in a study of shared clonotypes between healthy human individuals. Produced via immunoSEQ multiplex PCR; TCRdb's table is partial and in-frame only. Here the sample spans roughly 2,000,000 clones, 80% to 95% being singletons. Terminally differentiated effector memory CD45RA+ cells were left out of the naive CD8 fraction, which was CD45RO-negative and positively selected for CCR7. Sequenced input: naive CD8+ T cells from PBMCs. These TCRs come from a man between 18 and 35 years old in good health. Some clones in this sample may be carry-over from other donors' samples.

The rearrangement uses TRBV5-4 and TRBJ2-1, with 7 bases lining up with TRBD2. CDR1 is SGHNT and CDR2 is YYREEE in the germline V gene (reference sequence). With 4 bases clipped from V and 4 bases from J, the junction kept 5 bases outside the gene matches. This CDR3 is built from 14 residues. The CDR3 reads CASSRAAGYNEQFF. The CDR3 DNA reads as TGTGCCAGCAGCAGGGCAGCGGGGTACAATGAGCAGTTCTTC. Using reference TRBV5-4 and TRBJ2-1 for the parts outside the CDR3, the full variable domain is ETGVTQSPTHLIKTRGQQVTLRCSSQSGHNTVSWYQQALGQGPQFIFQYYREEENGRGNFPPRFSGLQFPNYSSELNVNALELDDSALYLCASSRAAGYNEQFFGPGTRLTVL.

On this clone: Germline and junction disagree at one end, which may indicate a read error. The chain links TRBV5-4 to TRBJ2-7; the D is unclear. The length of the CDR3 is 13 residues. Germline values: CDR1 SGHNT, CDR2 YYREEE (reference sequence). For the CDR3, the DNA is TGTGCCAGCAGCTTTTTGGTTTCCTCCGAGCAGTACTTC. It yields the protein CASSFLVSSEQYF.

The chain has TRBV11-1 and TRBJ2-1; 8 bases match TRBD1. The germline gives CDR1 SGHAT, CDR2 FQDESV (reference sequence). The CDR3 is made up of 13 amino acids. With V trimmed by 5 bases and J by 13 bases, 10 bases remained unmatched. The CDR3 DNA reads TGTGCCAGCAGCCGATGGGTGGACAGGGTACAGTTCTTC. This codes for CASSRWVDRVQFF.

This chain connects TRBV27 to TRBJ2-5, with 12 bases identical to TRBD2. Germline V gives CDR1 MNHEY, CDR2 SMNVEV (reference sequence). V shed 4 bases, J shed 6 bases, and the junction held 6 bases outside the gene matches. The CDR3 sequence is 15 residues long. CDR3 sequence reads: CASSSTSGRGQTQYF. The CDR3 DNA reads as TGTGCCAGCAGTTCGACTAGCGGGAGAGGGCAGACCCAGTACTTC.

The V call is TRBV5-1, the J call TRBJ1-4; 7 bases match TRBD1. V was pared by 1 base and J by 0 bases, with 3 bases of the junction left unmatched. The CDR3 length is 16 residues. The germline V gene has CDR1 SGHRS and CDR2 YFSETQ. This CDR3 reads CASSLNRGSTNEKLFF. The CDR3 nucleotides are TGCGCCAGCAGCTTGAACAGGGGATCAACTAATGAAAAACTGTTTTTT.

This rearrangement joins TRBV29-1 to TRBJ2-2, with D possibly being TRBD1 or TRBD2 (5 bases each). CDR1 and CDR2 from the germline V gene are SQVTM and ANQGSEA. The CDR3 is made up of 16 amino acids. V was shortened by 4 bases and J by 0 bases, with 15 bases between the two germline ends. CDR3 region: CSVVDGTTANTGELFF. The CDR3 region has the DNA TGCAGCGTTGTGGATGGGACGACCGCGAACACCGGGGAGCTGTTTTTT.

With respect to this clone: Other nucleotide sequences in the sample specify the same CDR3. The chain couples TRBV6-5 to TRBJ2-1; no definite D call. Trimming took off 4 bases at V and 5 bases at J, with 3 bases between the two ends. This CDR3 contains 11 residues. The V gene's germline CDR1 is MNHEY and CDR2 SVGAGI. The CDR3 region is CASSSNNEQFF. The CDR3 DNA is TGTGCCAGCAGTTCCAACAATGAGCAGTTCTTC.

The V gene is TRBV27, the J gene TRBJ2-7; 7 bases are shared with TRBD1. The ends lost 5 bases at V and 1 base at J; junction bases unmatched: 5. The CDR3 spans 14 residues. CDR1 MNHEY and CDR2 SMNVEV come from the germline V gene (reference sequence). CDR3 amino acids: CASSPWGQSYEQYF. The CDR3 DNA is TGTGCCAGCAGTCCGTGGGGACAGTCCTACGAGCAGTACTTC.

Of note for this clone: Other DNA sequences in the same sample also yield this CDR3. The chain is built from TRBV29-1 and TRBJ2-7, with 10 bases aligning to TRBD1. The trim removed 4 bases at V and 6 bases at J, leaving 3 bases unmatched. CDR3 size: 12 residues. Per the germline V gene, CDR1 is SQVTM and CDR2 is ANQGSEA. The CDR3 sequence: CSVGTGGREQYF. CDR3 bases: TGCAGCGTTGGGACAGGGGGGCGCGAGCAGTACTTC.

This chain links TRBV9 with TRBJ1-3; TRBD1 might be the D (5 bases). CDR1 is SGDLS, CDR2 YYNGEE, per germline. CDR3 length: 16 amino acids. With 3 bases removed from V and 2 bases from J, the gap between germline ends came to 15 bases. The CDR3 DNA reads TGTGCCAGCAGCGGCGATCCGGGGGAGACTGGAAACACCATATATTTT. It specifies CASSGDPGETGNTIYF. Full variable domain (missing parts from reference TRBV9 and TRBJ1-3): DSGVTQTPKHLITATGQRVTLRCSPRSGDLSVYWYQQSLDQGLQFLIQYYNGEERAKGNILERFSAQQFPDLHSELNLSSLELGDSALYFCASSGDPGETGNTIYFGEGSWLTVV.

The chain has TRBV5-1 and TRBJ2-3; 7 bases line up with TRBD2. J was trimmed by 2 bases and V by 3 bases; bases with no gene match: 12. The CDR3 totals 17 residues. CDR1 is SGHRS and CDR2 is YFSETQ in the germline V gene. The CDR3 loop is CASSSEYEGGITDTQYF. The CDR3, as DNA: TGCGCCAGCAGCTCTGAATATGAGGGAGGGATCACAGATACGCAGTATTTT.

This clone was detected only a few times. This chain connects TRBV14 to TRBJ1-5; D gene uncertain. The CDR3 consists of 13 residues. Germline CDR1 and CDR2: SGHDN and FVKESK. V was trimmed by 0 bases and J by 10 bases, leaving 10 bases between them. CDR3 DNA: TGTGCCAGCAGCCAAGAGTCTGAGGATCCCCAGCATTTT. Its protein product is CASSQESEDPQHF.

The V call is TRBV19, the J call TRBJ2-1, with D maybe TRBD1 (5 bases). This CDR3 region has 13 residues. The germline CDR1 and CDR2 sequences are LNHDA and SQIVND (reference sequence). The V end was cut by 3 bases, the J end by 7 bases, with 10 bases between. CDR3 DNA: TGTGCCAGTAGTATTTACAGGCTGAATGAGCAGTTCTTC. It specifies CASSIYRLNEQFF.

This chain uses TRBV25-1 with TRBJ2-2; tentatively, D is TRBD1 or TRBD2 (5 bases each). Trimming took off 6 bases at V and 8 bases at J, with 10 bases between the two ends. Germline loops: CDR1 MGHDK, CDR2 SYGVNS. This CDR3 spans 12 amino acids. The CDR3 nucleotides are TGTGCCAGCAGAAGGGGAGTGGGGGAGCTGTTTTTT. This sequence encodes CASRRGVGELFF.

The CDR3 protein is CASSLSGLLSSYNEQFF. The CDR3 region has the DNA TGTGCCAGCAGCTTATCGGGACTGTTGAGCTCCTACAATGAGCAGTTCTTC. V and J are TRBV7-3 and TRBJ2-1; D perhaps matches TRBD2 (6 bases). The CDR3 contains 17 residues. V was cut by 2 bases and J by 0 bases, with 14 bases left in between. The germline V gene encodes CDR1 SGHTA and CDR2 FQGTGA.

The chain has TRBV7-3 and TRBJ2-5; a possible D gene is TRBD1 (6 bases). Germline CDR1 reads SGHTA; CDR2 reads FQGTGA. Trimming removed 5 bases at V and 5 bases at J, with 21 bases between. This CDR3 contains 16 residues. CDR3 sequence (DNA): TGTGCCAGCAGCCCCACTCCTAGGGGGTCGGGGGAGACCCAGTACTTC. Its protein is CASSPTPRGSGETQYF.

Only one count was recorded for this clone. Different DNA sequences within this sample yield the same CDR3. The chain joins TRBV27 to TRBJ1-1, with 8 bases fitting TRBD1. The CDR3 loop spans 14 amino acids. Germline V gene data show CDR1 as MNHEY and CDR2 as SMNVEV (reference sequence). The V and J ends lost 7 bases and 1 base, in that order; junction bases with no gene match: 5. The CDR3 protein is CASTPTGANTEAFF. The CDR3 DNA follows: TGTGCCAGCACCCCGACAGGGGCGAACACTGAAGCTTTCTTT.

The rearrangement uses TRBV15 and TRBJ1-2; 8 bases line up with TRBD1. The CDR3 extends over 13 amino acids. The germline V gene has CDR1 LNHNV and CDR2 YYDKDF (reference sequence). J lost 5 bases, V lost 9 bases, and 8 bases had no gene match. The CDR3 region has the DNA TGTGCCACGTCGACAGGGGATTATTATGGCTACACCTTC. Translating gives CATSTGDYYGYTF.

The chain carries TRBV28 and TRBJ2-5; D may be TRBD2 (5 bases). CDR1 is MDHEN and CDR2 is SYDVKM in the germline V gene. The CDR3 is 16 amino acids. The ends were cut back, 1 base at V and 3 bases at J, with 15 bases in the middle. The CDR3 reads CASSLSPGTIKETQYF. In nucleotides, the CDR3 is TGTGCCAGCAGTTTATCCCCGGGAACGATCAAAGAGACCCAGTACTTC.

The chain employs TRBV27 and TRBJ2-3, with D perhaps given as TRBD1 or TRBD2 (5 bases each). V lost 5 bases and J 1 base, leaving 16 bases between the germline ends. The CDR3 is made up of 16 amino acids. Germline V gives CDR1 MNHEY, CDR2 SMNVEV (reference sequence). This chain's CDR3 is CASSQTRMGGTDTQYF. CDR3 bases: TGTGCCAGCAGTCAAACTAGGATGGGGGGCACAGATACGCAGTATTTT.

Only one count was recorded for this clone. The same CDR3 is also encoded by other DNA sequences in this sample. The chain recombines TRBV9 with TRBJ2-7; D call uncertain. Germline V gives CDR1 SGDLS, CDR2 YYNGEE. The CDR3 has 13 amino acids. Trimming pared 0 bases from V and 1 base from J, leaving 5 bases between. CDR3 sequence: CASSVGESYEQYF. As DNA, the CDR3 is TGTGCCAGCAGCGTAGGCGAGTCCTACGAGCAGTACTTC.

The V and J genes are TRBV4-3 and TRBJ2-7; no definite D call. The CDR3 totals 16 residues. Trimming removed 1 base at V and 6 bases at J, with 19 bases between. From germline, CDR1 is LGHNA and CDR2 YSLEER. CDR3 protein: CASSQATTPDRGEQYF. CDR3 DNA: TGCGCCAGCAGCCAAGCTACTACCCCGGATCGAGGCGAGCAGTACTTC.